Each of the 13 T cell receptor beta chains below was sequenced from the same sample in a study of blood T cell repertoires in COVID-19. Produced via immunoSEQ multiplex PCR; TCRdb's table is partial and in-frame only. The table includes fewer than 350,000 clones, approximately 84% detected once. Source material: peripheral blood. The receptors here all came from a woman younger than 45 who had recovered from COVID-19.

CDR3 nucleotides: TGTGCCAGCAGCCGGGACAGGGTGGGGATTCAGCCCCAGCATTTT. Residues: CASSRDRVGIQPQHF. The chain combines TRBV5-8 with TRBJ1-5; 9 nucleotides align to TRBD1. With 4 bases clipped from V and 6 bases from J, the junction kept 8 bases outside the gene matches. Germline loops: CDR1 SGHTS, CDR2 YDEGEE. This CDR3 is built from 15 residues.

CDR3 sequence: CASSVGTLSTDTQYF. The CDR3 DNA sequence: TGTGCCAGCAGCGTAGGAACTCTGAGCACAGATACGCAGTATTTT. The chain is built from TRBV9 and TRBJ2-3; D is uncertain. This CDR3 contains 15 residues. Trimming took 0 bases from V and 0 from J, leaving 8 bases between them. CDR1 is SGDLS and CDR2 is YYNGEE in the germline V gene.

The chain recombines TRBV19 with TRBJ1-3; D possibly corresponds to TRBD1 (5 bases). The CDR3 extends over 15 amino acids. Germline lookup yields CDR1 LNHDA and CDR2 SQIVND (reference sequence). Deletions cut 5 bases from V and 2 bases from J, with 13 bases between. DNA of the CDR3: TGTGCCAGTAGTGAAGACAGTCTGACTGGAAACACCATATATTTT. This translates into CASSEDSLTGNTIYF.

The rearrangement uses TRBV3-1 (or the pseudogene TRBV3-2) and TRBJ2-7, with 7 bases matching TRBD1. Per the germline V gene, CDR1 is LGHDT and CDR2 is YNNKEL (reference sequence). The CDR3 has 14 amino acids. J gave up 1 base and V 1 base, and 1 base lay outside the gene matches. The CDR3 sequence is CASSQGQGSYEQYF. CDR3 in DNA: TGTGCCAGCAGCCAAGGACAGGGATCCTACGAGCAGTACTTC.

The rearrangement uses TRBV7-9 and TRBJ2-5; 7 bases fit TRBD1. Per germline, CDR1 SEHNR and CDR2 FQNEAQ (reference sequence). V lost 5 bases to trimming and J lost 6 bases; unmatched junction nucleotides: 6. This CDR3 is 13 amino acids long. As DNA, the CDR3 is TGTGCCAGCAGCGGACAGGTCGCTCAGACCCAGTACTTC. Translating gives CASSGQVAQTQYF.

The CDR3 bases are TGCGCCAGCAGCCAAGGAAAGGGGTTCTCCTACGAGCAGTACTTC. As protein: CASSQGKGFSYEQYF. The V call is TRBV4-3, the J call TRBJ2-7; tentative D call: TRBD1 (5 bases). Germline V gives CDR1 LGHNA, CDR2 YSLEER. Trimming removed 1 base at V and 0 bases at J, with 10 bases between. The CDR3 extends over 15 amino acids.

The V gene is TRBV19, the J gene TRBJ2-1, with a weak D call TRBD1 (6 bases). Trimming left V 5 bases short and J 9 bases short, with 17 bases between. Germline lookup yields CDR1 LNHDA and CDR2 SQIVND (reference sequence). This CDR3 region has 14 residues. The CDR3 region has the DNA TGTGCCAGTAGTCTACAGGGTAGTTTGGGTGAGCAGTTCTTC. Translation gives CASSLQGSLGEQFF.

The rearrangement uses TRBV4-3 and TRBJ2-5; possibly TRBD1 for D (5 bases). The germline V gene has CDR1 LGHNA and CDR2 YSLEER. V lost 4 bases and J 1 base, leaving 13 bases between the germline ends. This CDR3 has 15 amino acids. In DNA, the CDR3 is TGCGCCAGCAGCCCCCAAGCAGGGCTCCAAGAGACCCAGTACTTC. Protein: CASSPQAGLQETQYF.

The chain joins TRBV6-2 or TRBV6-3 to TRBJ1-2, with 12 bases aligning to TRBD1. The CDR3 totals 18 residues. The V gene end was trimmed by 3 bases and the J gene end by 5 bases; junction bases not matched to a gene: 13. CDR1 is MNHEY and CDR2 is SVGEGT in the germline V gene. CDR3 DNA sequence: TGTGCCAGCAGTTATGAACGGGACAGGGGGCGACGAGGATATGGCTACACCTTC. Protein product: CASSYERDRGRRGYGYTF.

J is TRBJ1-1 and V is TRBV19, with 9 nucleotides matching TRBD1. CDR1 is LNHDA and CDR2 is SQIVND in the germline V gene (reference sequence). This CDR3 has 17 amino acids. The V gene end was trimmed by 5 bases and the J gene end by 4 bases; junction bases not matched to a gene: 14. CDR3 protein: CASSLTGGYSGTTEAFF. CDR3 nucleotides: TGTGCCAGTAGTCTGACAGGGGGATACAGCGGTACCACTGAAGCTTTCTTT. The whole variable domain, remainder taken from reference TRBV19 and TRBJ1-1, is DGGITQSPKYLFRKEGQNVTLSCEQNLNHDAMYWYRQDPGQGLRLIYYSQIVNDFQKGDIAEGYSVSREKKESFPLTVTSAQKNPTAFYLCASSLTGGYSGTTEAFFGQGTRLTVV.

The chain has TRBV7-2 and TRBJ2-5; 9 bases agree with TRBD1. CDR1 and CDR2 from the germline V gene are SGHTA and FQGNSA. The CDR3 loop spans 17 amino acids. V was clipped by 2 bases and J by 4 bases; unmatched bases: 11. This CDR3 reads CASSLSWSGQGLETQYF. CDR3 sequence (DNA): TGTGCCAGCAGCTTATCATGGTCGGGACAGGGATTAGAGACCCAGTACTTC.

The chain links TRBV19 to TRBJ1-4; the D gene is possibly TRBD1 (6 bases). The CDR3 extends over 15 amino acids. CDR1 is LNHDA, CDR2 SQIVND, per germline (reference sequence). Trimming stripped 3 bases from V and 7 bases from J, with 15 bases between. CDR3 in amino acids: CASSIGTGHREKLFF. The CDR3 bases are TGTGCCAGTAGTATTGGTACAGGGCATCGTGAAAAACTGTTTTTT.

This sequence joins TRBV18 and TRBJ1-6; no definite D call. This CDR3 has 17 amino acids. Trimming cost V 6 bases and J 0 bases, with 15 bases left between them. From germline, CDR1 is KGHSH and CDR2 LQKENI. CDR3 sequence (DNA): TGTGCCAGCTCCCGAGTGAGGTCGAGCTCCTATAATTCACCCCTCCACTTT. This gives the protein CASSRVRSSSYNSPLHF.